This TCR beta chain was documented in a study of shared T cell receptors in the human thymus listed by TCRdb under 2021. With respect to the entire study: The study examined how self-reactive, shared T-cell receptor alpha chains are generated in the human thymus.

From the germline V gene (reference sequence), CDR1 is LNHNV and CDR2 is YYDKDF. V is shortened by 0 bases, J by 3 bases, and the region joining them spans 12 bases. From cysteine to phenylalanine, the CDR3 is 16 amino acids long. Only the CDR3 DNA is retained, 48 bases long and in frame from the first base. Note on this clone: Its antigen is unknown. No much larger clone exists at a distance of one base, and base qualities are not known.

The protocol used for the library was the immunoSEQ multiplex PCR assay. Drawn from immuneACCESS, this table holds only the in-frame rearrangements with V and J called that TCRdb kept. Clones are partly lost; checked studies trace under half to an unresolved V gene and leave the rest unexplained. Present in this sample are about 660,000 clones, roughly 90% of which were seen just once. The ten largest clones represent 0.008% to 0.011% of the sample. In addition, the sample was reused for a study of human thymus T cells. The other study reports the following: The donors were immunologically healthy infants in Finland who had open corrective cardiac surgery for congenital heart defects. The thymus tissue came from surgical resects taken out during corrective cardiac surgery. Both the thymic and the peripheral blood repertoires appeared to show biased V and J gene segment usage. The related research found that thymic TCR repertoires overlapped highly between unrelated individuals. The study characterized TCR alpha and beta repertoires from fewer than 10 infant thymus samples and four related peripheral blood samples. Donor ages ranged from about 6 to 250 days, and the cohort comprised over five male and two female infants. After being mechanically released from the tissue, thymocytes were kept at -70 degrees C in pellets of about 8.5-32 million cells. A QIAsymphony instrument was used to extract genomic DNA from frozen cell pellets. TCRB and TCRAD loci were amplified from a standardized quantity of quality-controlled genomic DNA using the immunoSEQ multiplex PCR assay. The amplicons spanned the V(D)J region and were long enough to cover the CDR3 and allow V and J genes to be identified. The amplicons were sequenced on an Illumina platform via the commercial immunoSEQ service. Primer bias and sequencing errors were corrected using previously described methods, and TCRAD and TCRB definitions followed the IMGT database. Repertoires were analysed with immunoSEQ Analyzer 3.0 and VDJTools, covering basic statistics, V/J segment usage, diversity estimates, rarefaction and pairwise overlap. Chao1, ChaoE, Efron-Thisted, Shannon and inverse Simpson indices were used to estimate diversity, which was also estimated on datasets down-sampled to the smallest sample. Repertoire overlap was assessed by strict matching of CDR3 nucleotide sequence, V gene and J gene, and clustering was done by Jaccard-based multidimensional scaling. On average, about 800,000 unique TCRB clonotypes were obtained from thymus samples, compared with 70,000 to 100,000 from blood samples.

The receptor comes from a boy younger than two with a congenital heart defect. Donor details come from another sample of the same person, matched by shared clones. Material for sequencing was thymocytes. The receptor chain draws on TRBV15 and TRBJ1-5; 6 matching bases give a weak D call of TRBD1. The CDR3 region reads CATSREMNRDNQPQHF. The nucleotide sequence is given as TGTGCCACCAGCAGAGAGATGAACAGGGACAATCAGCCCCAGCATTTT.